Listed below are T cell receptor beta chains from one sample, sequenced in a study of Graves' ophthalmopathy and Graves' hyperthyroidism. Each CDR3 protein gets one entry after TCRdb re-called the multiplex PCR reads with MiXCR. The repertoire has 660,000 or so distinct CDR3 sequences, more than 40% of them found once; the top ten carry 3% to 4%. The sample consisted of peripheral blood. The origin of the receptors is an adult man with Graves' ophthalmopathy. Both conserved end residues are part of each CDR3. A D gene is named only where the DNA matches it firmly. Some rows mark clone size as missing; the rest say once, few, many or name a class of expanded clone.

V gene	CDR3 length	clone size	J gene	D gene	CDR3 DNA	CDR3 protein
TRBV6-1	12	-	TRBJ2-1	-	TGTGCCAGCAGTGGAGGGGGAGCTGAGCAGTTCTTC	CASSGGGAEQFF
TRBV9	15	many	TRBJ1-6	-	TGTGCCAGCAGCGCAGACCCCGGGGACAATTCACCCCTCCACTTT	CASSADPGDNSPLHF
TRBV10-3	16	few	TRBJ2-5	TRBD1	TGTGCCAGCAGTTATTTAAGGGACAGGGGACGAGAGACCCAGTACTTC	CASSYLRDRGRETQYF
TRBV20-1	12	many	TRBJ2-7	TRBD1	TGCAGTGTCCGGGACAGGGACTACGAGCAGTACTTC	CSVRDRDYEQYF
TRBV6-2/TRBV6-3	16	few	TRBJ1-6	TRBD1	TGTGCCAGCAGTTCCCCCTCCAGGGGGTGGAATTCACCCCTCCACTTT	CASSSPSRGWNSPLHF
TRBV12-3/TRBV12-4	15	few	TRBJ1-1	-	TGTGCCAGCATTCCACGTGGAGGGGTAGAGGGTGAAGCTTTCTTT	CASIPRGGVEGEAFF
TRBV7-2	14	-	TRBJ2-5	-	TGTGCCAGCAGTCTGACGTGGGGGGCGGGGACCCAGTACTTC	CASSLTWGAGTQYF
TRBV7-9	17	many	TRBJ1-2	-	TGTGCCAGCAGCCCCCTTTGGGGGGATCTATCTAACTATGGCTACACCTTC	CASSPLWGDLSNYGYTF
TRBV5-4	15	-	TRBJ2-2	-	TGTGCCAGCAGCCAAGGGGAGATAAACACCGGGGAGCTGTTTTTT	CASSQGEINTGELFF
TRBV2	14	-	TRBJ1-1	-	TGTGCCAGCAGTGAAGTGAGCGACAAATTTGAAGCTTTCTTT	CASSEVSDKFEAFF
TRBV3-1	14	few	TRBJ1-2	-	TGTGCCAGCAGCCAAGAGGAGCAAGGCGTCTCACTCCTCTTC	CASSQEEQGVSLLF
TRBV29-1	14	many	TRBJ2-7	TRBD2	TGCAGCGTTGGGAGCGGGGTGAACTCCTACGAGCAGTACTTC	CSVGSGVNSYEQYF
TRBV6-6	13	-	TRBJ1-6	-	TGTGCCACGGGGGGTGGGGCCAATTCACCCCTCCACTTT	CATGGGANSPLHF
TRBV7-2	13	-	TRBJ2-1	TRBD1	TGTGCCAGCAGCCGCCGGGACAGCGATGAGCAGTTCTTC	CASSRRDSDEQFF
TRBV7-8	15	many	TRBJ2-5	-	TGTGCCAGCAGCTTAGCGAAGTGGGAACAAGAGACCCAGTACTTC	CASSLAKWEQETQYF
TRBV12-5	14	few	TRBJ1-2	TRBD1	TGTGCTAGTGGTCCCGGACAGGGGGCTAATGGCTACACCTTC	CASGPGQGANGYTF
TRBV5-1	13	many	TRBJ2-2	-	TGCGCCAGCAGCCCAAGGGGGGACGGGGAGCTGTTTTTT	CASSPRGDGELFF
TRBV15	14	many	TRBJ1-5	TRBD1	TGTGCCACCAGCAGCGGGACAGCCCATCAGCCCCAGCATTTT	CATSSGTAHQPQHF